This record covers a single TCR beta chain. Its matching antigen is unknown. Assay used: immunoSEQ multiplex PCR; TCRdb lists only in-frame clones, some missing. Of approximately 100,000 clones listed, roughly 91% are singletons. These data are taken from a study of siplizumab effects on memory and regulatory T cells. Study-level findings and limits: Left unconfirmed was the suppressive function of proliferating Tregs from siplizumab cultures. Where siplizumab was present, mappable alloreactive CD4+ clones averaged about 67% Treg-derived, compared with 25% to 30% in controls.

CDR1 is MNHEY and CDR2 is SVGAGI in the germline V gene. The V and J ends lost 5 bases and 3 bases, in that order; junction bases with no gene match: 3. The CDR3 is 14 residues long. This TCR derives from a human donor in good health. This rearrangement joins TRBV6-5 to TRBJ2-5; TRBD1 agrees at 10 bases. Source material: non-Treg CD4+ T cells sorted from blood. The CDR3 here is CASSRTGGEETQYF. For the CDR3, the DNA is TGTGCCAGCAGTAGGACAGGGGGGGAAGAGACCCAGTACTTC.